The present T cell receptor (beta chain) was sequenced within a study of cytomegalovirus exposure and HLA in healthy donors (dated by TCRdb to the late 2010s). Context from the whole study: An earlier analysis of about 560 of the donors reported 276 Gb of sequence data and 117 million unique TCR beta sequences obtained from some 200 million T cells. Approximately 330 gigabases of sequencing data and around 80 million unique TCR sequences made up an early release that covered 500 to 650 HLA-typed donors. Of the approximately 400 genotyped donors, about 80% fell in the genetic ancestry cluster associated with self-reported Caucasian donors. The study aimed to test whether signatures of past pathogen exposure could be identified by cataloging public T cell receptors. The study profiled the T cell repertoires of 666 subjects by immunosequencing and related them to cytomegalovirus serostatus. A separate validation cohort of roughly 130 different subjects was used in addition to the roughly 700-subject first cohort. To predict cytomegalovirus infection status, the study combined high-throughput TCR immunosequencing, statistical association of individual TCRs with disease status, and machine learning. To study patterns of TCR occurrence, a later analysis re-analyzed previously published TCR beta repertoires from 600 to 750 donors and added high-resolution HLA genotyping. Rather than using new phenotypic data, the later analysis identified candidate immune exposures from TCR beta sequences and from how often those sequences occurred across donors. An earlier analysis of nearly 600 of the donors applied high-throughput TCR beta sequencing to assess whether each TCR beta V gene segment acted as functional or pseudogenic. Donor age, sex, ethnicity and CMV serostatus were compiled alongside the repertoire data. Genome-wide SNP genotypes for about three fifths of the roughly 670 donors were used in a later genetic analysis, which treated that subset as a discovery cohort. Every discovery cohort repertoire had been produced on one sequencing platform. Class I and class II HLA loci were covered by the typing at four-digit resolution. Typing coverage varied by locus: roughly 629-640 donors for A, B, C, DRB1 and DQB1; more than 500 for DQA1; approximately 610 for DPA1; 450 to 480 for DPB1. About 5 DR-DQ haplotypes were handled as single units for association and clustering, since linkage in the cohort was strong. Across 398 genotyped donors of the cohort, an average of roughly 230,000 unique TCR beta nucleotide sequences per donor were sequenced, and 15% to 20% of those sequences were non-productive.

The cohort consisted of 670 or so healthy bone marrow donors. Cohort members were all nominally healthy when sampled, although unrecorded immune exposures were likely present. The donor was CMV seronegative and was included in the group of around 320 seronegative cohort members. Each donor provided a peripheral blood sample, and peripheral blood mononuclear cells were used for TCR beta sequencing. The Qiagen DNeasy Blood Extraction Kit was used to extract genomic DNA from the blood cell samples. Concerning this clone: The target of this receptor is not known. No much larger clone is present one base from it, and per-base qualities are unavailable.

Library preparation used the immunoSEQ multiplex PCR assay. The multiplex PCR relied on a mix of 60 forward primers for TCR Vbeta segments and 13 reverse primers for TCR Jbeta segments. A multiplex PCR assay on genomic DNA amplified the CDR3 region of rearranged TCR beta genes. The Illumina HiSeq System was used to sequence the amplified TCR beta libraries as 87-base-pair reads. Processing in the source paper ran as follows. A later analysis tallied tens of millions of unique TCR beta chains across the 666 repertoires, and some 10 million of those chains were shared by two or more donors. To remove PCR and sequencing errors, raw reads were error-corrected and collapsed into unique sequences using a nearest-neighbor algorithm that merged closely related sequences. CDR3 sequences were aligned to IMGT reference sequences to assign V, D and J gene segments. For a sequence to be retained, a match of at least six nucleotides to both a V gene segment and a J gene segment was required. Rearrangements were classified as productive when the CDR3 lacked stop codons and remained in frame with V and J, and all other rearrangements were classified as non-productive. Following IMGT convention, CDR3 was defined as the stretch from the second conserved V-encoded cysteine to the conserved J-encoded phenylalanine. Sequences without an unambiguous match to a single V gene segment were excluded from the earlier analysis of about 640 of the donors. An earlier analysis of about 600 of the donors called V segments functional above 56.7% productive rearrangements and segregating when the between-donor standard deviation exceeded 5%. A statistical classification framework was developed to diagnose cytomegalovirus status using the catalog of TCR beta chain sequences. In a later analysis, V and J genes were assigned by comparing TCR nucleotide sequences against IMGT/GENE-DB human TR gene sequences. The TCRdist pipeline was used in a later analysis to assign CDR3 sequences and most-parsimonious VDJ recombination scenarios. In a later analysis, every TCR beta chain was defined by the combination of its CDR3 amino acid sequence and its V-gene family, and reads without a unique V-gene family were dropped. As a way to deal with suspected cross-contamination and a sequencing artifact, a later analysis dropped 592 nucleotide sequences that were highly shared and had low generation probability. In a later analysis, a clonal expansion index was calculated for each public chain from normalized within-repertoire ranks of inferred template counts. In a later analysis, generation probabilities were computed with a VDJ recombination model fitted to out-of-frame rearrangements, and the resulting probabilities were checked against IGoR. A later analysis scored TCR-TCR, TCR-HLA and TCR-CMV co-occurrence with hypergeometric tests, applying a repertoire-size bias correction to TCR pairs. To estimate false discovery rates, a later analysis permuted the HLA or CMV assignments 20 times. In a later analysis, co-occurring TCRs were grouped using DBSCAN, and TCRdist sequence similarity was added for clustering within HLA-allele-positive subsets. For co-occurrence clustering, repertoires with fewer than 30,000 or more than 120,000 public chains were excluded, along with four to six repertoires with anomalous nucleotide sharing. In TCRdb, the immuneACCESS table is reduced to in-frame sequences with V and J assigned. These tables do not hold every clone; where another copy was compared, an unresolved V gene accounts for under half, and the others remain unexplained. That table supplies the V and J calls and clone size; D and trimming were determined from the DNA. For this sample there are about 190,000 clones; 87% appear just once. 1% to 1.5% of the sample is taken by the ten largest.

General findings and caveats noted by the study authors: An association between a missense DCLRE1C variant and V-gene and J-gene trimming of TCR beta chains was found in a later genetic analysis and replicated in an independent cohort. HLA typing was unavailable for some donors at each locus, so association tests used only the typed subset. A further reported finding was that TCR beta sequences accurately predicted the HLA-A and HLA-B alleles for most subjects in the first cohort. Presence/absence analyses assumed roughly uniform sequencing depth across donors, an assumption that may not hold. In a later analysis, most CMV-associated TCR beta chains were found to appear HLA-restricted, with HLA associations seemingly driven largely by CMV exposure. Immune exposure information for the cohort was limited to CMV serostatus. Because counts were too low, some 17 rarely observed V segments, including chromosome 9 orphons, were excluded from the earlier analysis of around 590 of the donors. When HLA alleles, especially DR and DQ, strongly co-occurred, TCR associations were difficult to assign to individual alleles. In an earlier analysis of 587 of the donors, most TCR beta V segments appeared in productive rearrangements about 90% or about 30% of the time, broadly matching IMGT annotations. In this cohort, only TCR beta chains were sequenced, and detectable features were limited by the absence of alpha or paired-chain data. Most TCR sequences were observed very rarely across donors, whereas some public TCRs were present in many individuals. A later analysis found that TCR association rates varied across HLA loci, with DRB1 alleles showing the most associated TCRs and HLA-C alleles the fewest. In both the original and validation cohorts, the classifier was reported to diagnose cytomegalovirus status with high specificity and sensitivity. Correlated functional status among segregating V segments might be attributable to linkage disequilibrium, but an unknown experimental factor could not be ruled out. A later genetic analysis reported fewer N-insertions in productive TCRs among donors in an Asian-associated ancestry cluster than the approximately 670-donor mean. In vitro tests confirmed that a few of the cytomegalovirus-associated TCR beta chains recognize cytomegalovirus antigens. In a later analysis, several top co-occurrence clusters were reported to appear linked to parvovirus B19, influenza, CMV and Epstein-Barr virus. A later analysis found that HLA-associated TCR beta chains were more clonally expanded and had lower generation probabilities than equally common non-associated chains. Specific HLA alleles were associated with 15,000 to 20,000 TCR beta sequences at a false discovery rate of 0.05 in a later analysis. The 87-base-pair reads could not distinguish some IMGT-functional V segments, including TRBV6-2 and TRBV6-3, so those segments were excluded. In the study, some 180 TCR beta chains were listed as associated with cytomegalovirus. A cluster of highly shared sequence variants was judged likely to represent a technical artifact of the sequencing pipeline. According to the authors, the approach could potentially be generalized to other disease states and immunological phenotypes.

As encoded in the germline V gene (reference sequence), CDR1 is LNHDA while CDR2 is SQIVND. The CDR3 runs 14 amino acids, cysteine and phenylalanine included. Of all the DNA, just the CDR3 is kept, 42 bases in frame from base 1. Germline trimming: 8 bases from V, 5 bases from J; junction bases outside gene matches: 5. Sequenced material: PBMCs. This receptor was taken from a man aged 25 to 40 in good health and CMV-seronegative. The rearrangement joined TRBV19 to TRBJ1-4; TRBD1 lines up with 10 middle nucleotides. The CDR3 in this case is CASHDRGLNEKLFF. The sequence in DNA is TGTGCCAGTCACGACAGGGGGCTAAATGAAAAACTGTTTTTT.